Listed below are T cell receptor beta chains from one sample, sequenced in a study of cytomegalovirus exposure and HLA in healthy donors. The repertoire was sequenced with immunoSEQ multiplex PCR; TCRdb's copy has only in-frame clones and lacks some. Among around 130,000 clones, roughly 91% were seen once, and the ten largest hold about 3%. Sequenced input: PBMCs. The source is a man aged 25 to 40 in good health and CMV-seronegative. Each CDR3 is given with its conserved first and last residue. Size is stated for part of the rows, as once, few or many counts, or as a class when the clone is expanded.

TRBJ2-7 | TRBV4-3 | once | CASSHRQPGYEQYF
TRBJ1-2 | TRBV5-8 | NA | CASSYETFYGYTF
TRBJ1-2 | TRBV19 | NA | CASNEHLNYGYTF
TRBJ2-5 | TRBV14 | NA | CASSLSWGGETQYF
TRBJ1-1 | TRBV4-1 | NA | CASSQERGGGTEAFF
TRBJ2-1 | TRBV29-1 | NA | CSVDGGTSGSNNEQFF
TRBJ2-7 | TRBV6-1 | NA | CASAGGALPSYEQYF
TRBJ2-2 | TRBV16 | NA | CASSRNRVNTGELFF
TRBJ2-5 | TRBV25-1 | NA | CASSEREKGARAQYF
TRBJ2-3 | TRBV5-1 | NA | CASLTDTQYF
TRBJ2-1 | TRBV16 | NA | CASSGRQGGNEQFF
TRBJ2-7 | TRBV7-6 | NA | CASSSRQESYEQYF
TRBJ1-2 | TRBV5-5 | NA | CASSLTGVNNYGYTF
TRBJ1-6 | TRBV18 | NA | CASSQTGGSYNSPLHF
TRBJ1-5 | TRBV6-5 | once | CASRRTRGSNQPQHF
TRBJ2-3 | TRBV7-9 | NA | CASSPPGLARTDTQYF
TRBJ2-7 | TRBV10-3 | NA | CATDSVRDNEQYF
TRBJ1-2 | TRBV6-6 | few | CASSRGTGNYGYTF
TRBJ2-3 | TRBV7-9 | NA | CASSIWYSGGYTDTQYF
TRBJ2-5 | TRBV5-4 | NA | CASSLIDGRQETQYF
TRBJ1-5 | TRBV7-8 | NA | CASSLDRGYSNQPQHF
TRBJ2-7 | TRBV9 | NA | CASSVVGGSYEQYF
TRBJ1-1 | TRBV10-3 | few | CAIKGTVNTEAFF
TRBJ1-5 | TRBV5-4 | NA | CASSRDRGPHQPQHF
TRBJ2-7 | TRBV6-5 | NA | CASSLNRGYNYEQYF
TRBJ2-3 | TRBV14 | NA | CASSHPGLRTDTQYF
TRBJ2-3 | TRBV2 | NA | CASSGVAGAKPTDTQYF
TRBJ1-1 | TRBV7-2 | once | CASSYLTSTVINTEAFF
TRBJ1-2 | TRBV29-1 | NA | CSVEDSNYGYTF
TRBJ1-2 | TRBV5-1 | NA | CASSTTNYGYTF
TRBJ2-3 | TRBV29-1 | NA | CSVERDRLSTDTQYF
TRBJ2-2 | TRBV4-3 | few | CASSQESDRNTGELFF
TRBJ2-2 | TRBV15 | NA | CATSRGQGRNGELLF
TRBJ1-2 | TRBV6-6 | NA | CASTLPGAYYGYTF
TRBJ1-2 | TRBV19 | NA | CASSIVGGQGYGYTF
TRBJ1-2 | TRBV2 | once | CASSPQGGRAGYTF
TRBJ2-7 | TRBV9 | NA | CASSVASRGYEQYF
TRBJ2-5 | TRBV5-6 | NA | CASSFRETQYF
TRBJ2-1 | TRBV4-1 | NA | CASSQVTDYNEQFF
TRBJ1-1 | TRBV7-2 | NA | CASSLGQYTEAFF